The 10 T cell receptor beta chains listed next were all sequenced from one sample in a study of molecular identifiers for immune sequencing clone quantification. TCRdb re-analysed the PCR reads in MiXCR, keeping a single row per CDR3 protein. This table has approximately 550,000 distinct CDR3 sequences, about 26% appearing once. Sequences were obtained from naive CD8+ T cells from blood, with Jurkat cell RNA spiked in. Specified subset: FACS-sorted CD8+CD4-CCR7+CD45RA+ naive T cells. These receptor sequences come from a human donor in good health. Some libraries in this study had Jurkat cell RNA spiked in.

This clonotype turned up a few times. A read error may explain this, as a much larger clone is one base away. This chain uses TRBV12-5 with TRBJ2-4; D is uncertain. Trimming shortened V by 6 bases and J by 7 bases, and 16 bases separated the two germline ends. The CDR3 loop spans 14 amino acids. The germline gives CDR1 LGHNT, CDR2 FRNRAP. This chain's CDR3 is CASGSYPINNIQYF. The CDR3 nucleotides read TGTGCTAGTGGCTCCTACCCTATTAATAACATTCAGTACTTC. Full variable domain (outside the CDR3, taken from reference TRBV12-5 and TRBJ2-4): DARVTQTPRHKVTEMGQEVTMRCQPILGHNTVFWYRQTMMQGLELLAYFRNRAPLDDSGMPKDRFSAEMPDATLATLKIQPSEPRDSAVYFCASGSYPINNIQYFGAGTRLSVL.

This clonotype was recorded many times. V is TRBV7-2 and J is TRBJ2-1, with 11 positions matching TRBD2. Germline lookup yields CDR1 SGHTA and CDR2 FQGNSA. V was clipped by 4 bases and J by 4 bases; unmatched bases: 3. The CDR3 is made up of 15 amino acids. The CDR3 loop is CASSSIAGGYNEQFF. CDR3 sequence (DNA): TGTGCCAGCAGCTCAATAGCGGGAGGGTACAATGAGCAGTTCTTC.

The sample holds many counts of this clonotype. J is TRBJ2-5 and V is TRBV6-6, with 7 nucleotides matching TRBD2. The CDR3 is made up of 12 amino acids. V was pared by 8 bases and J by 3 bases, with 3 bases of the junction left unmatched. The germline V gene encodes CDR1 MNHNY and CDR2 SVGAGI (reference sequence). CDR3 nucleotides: TGTGCCAGCGAAGGGAGGGAAGAGACCCAGTACTTC. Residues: CASEGREETQYF.

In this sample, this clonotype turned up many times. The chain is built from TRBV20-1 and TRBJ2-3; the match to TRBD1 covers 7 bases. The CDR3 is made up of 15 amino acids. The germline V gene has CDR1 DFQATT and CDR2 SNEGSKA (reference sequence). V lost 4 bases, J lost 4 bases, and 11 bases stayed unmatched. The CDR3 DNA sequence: TGCAGTGCTACGCGTTACAGGGGCATGGCAGATACGCAGTATTTT. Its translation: CSATRYRGMADTQYF.

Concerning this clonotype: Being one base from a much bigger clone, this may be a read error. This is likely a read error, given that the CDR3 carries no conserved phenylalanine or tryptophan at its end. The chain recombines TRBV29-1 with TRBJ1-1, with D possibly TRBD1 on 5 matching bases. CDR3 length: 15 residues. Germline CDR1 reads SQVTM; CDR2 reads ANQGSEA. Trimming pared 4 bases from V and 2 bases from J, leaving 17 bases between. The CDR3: CSVVGGRNLNTEAFL. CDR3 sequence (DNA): TGCAGCGTTGTTGGGGGGAGGAACCTTAACACTGAAGCTTTCCTT.

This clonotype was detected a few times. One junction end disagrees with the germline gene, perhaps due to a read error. CDR3 amino acids: CATPTPLGASYERYF. DNA for the CDR3: TGTGCCACCCCAACCCCACTGGGAGCCTCCTACGAGCGGTACTTC. V is TRBV6-1 and J is TRBJ2-7, with a tentative D call TRBD2 (5 bases). CDR1 and CDR2 from the germline V gene are MNHNS and SASEGT. There are 15 residues in the CDR3.

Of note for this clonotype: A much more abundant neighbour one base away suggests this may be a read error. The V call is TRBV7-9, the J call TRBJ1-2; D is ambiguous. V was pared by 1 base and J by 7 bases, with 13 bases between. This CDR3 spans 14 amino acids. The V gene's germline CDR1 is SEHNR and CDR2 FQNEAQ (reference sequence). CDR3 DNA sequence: TGTGCCAGCAGCTTAGGGACTGCTGACTGTGGCTACACCTTC. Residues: CASSLGTADCGYTF.

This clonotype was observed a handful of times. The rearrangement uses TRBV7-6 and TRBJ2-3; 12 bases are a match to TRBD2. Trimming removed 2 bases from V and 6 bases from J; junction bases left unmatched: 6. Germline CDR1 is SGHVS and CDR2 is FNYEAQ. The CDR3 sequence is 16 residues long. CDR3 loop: CASSLLTSGGHDTQYF. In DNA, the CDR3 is TGTGCCAGCAGCTTATTAACTAGCGGGGGGCACGATACGCAGTATTTT.

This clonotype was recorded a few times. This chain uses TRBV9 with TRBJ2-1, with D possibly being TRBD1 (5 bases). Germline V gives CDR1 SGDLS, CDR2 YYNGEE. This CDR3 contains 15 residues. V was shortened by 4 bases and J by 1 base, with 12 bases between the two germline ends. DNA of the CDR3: TGTGCCAGCAGCCCGACAGCTCTATCCTACAATGAGCAGTTCTTC. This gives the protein CASSPTALSYNEQFF.

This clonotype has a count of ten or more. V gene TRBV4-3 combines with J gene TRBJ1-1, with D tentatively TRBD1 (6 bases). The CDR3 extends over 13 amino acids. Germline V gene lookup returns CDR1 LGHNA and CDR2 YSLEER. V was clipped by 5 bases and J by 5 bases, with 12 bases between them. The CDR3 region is CASSKTRGTEAFF. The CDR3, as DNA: TGCGCCAGCAGCAAAACAAGGGGGACTGAAGCTTTCTTT.